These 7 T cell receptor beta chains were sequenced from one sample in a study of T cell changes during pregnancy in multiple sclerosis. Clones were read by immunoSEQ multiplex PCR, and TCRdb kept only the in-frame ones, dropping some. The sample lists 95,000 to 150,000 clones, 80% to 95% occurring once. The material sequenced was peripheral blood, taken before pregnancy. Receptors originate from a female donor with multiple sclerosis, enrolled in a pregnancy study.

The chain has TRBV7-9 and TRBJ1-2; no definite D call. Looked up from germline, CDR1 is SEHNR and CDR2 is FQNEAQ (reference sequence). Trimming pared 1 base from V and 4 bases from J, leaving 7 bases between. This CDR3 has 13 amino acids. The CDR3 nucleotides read TGTGCCAGCAGCTTAGTCGTCCGCTATGGCTACACCTTC. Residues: CASSLVVRYGYTF.

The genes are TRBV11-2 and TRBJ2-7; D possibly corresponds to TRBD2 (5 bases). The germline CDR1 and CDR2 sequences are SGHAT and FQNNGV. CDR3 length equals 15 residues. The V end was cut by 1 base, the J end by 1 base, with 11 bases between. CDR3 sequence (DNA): TGTGCCAGCAGCTTAGGGGGAGTCCGATCCTACGAGCAGTACTTC. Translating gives CASSLGGVRSYEQYF.

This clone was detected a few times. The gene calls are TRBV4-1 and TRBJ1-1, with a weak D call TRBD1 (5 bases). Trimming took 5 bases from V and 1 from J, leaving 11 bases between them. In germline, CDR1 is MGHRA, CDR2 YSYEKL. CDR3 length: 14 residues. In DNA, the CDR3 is TGCGCCAGCAGCGCCCTCACAGGGAACACTGAAGCTTTCTTT. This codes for CASSALTGNTEAFF.

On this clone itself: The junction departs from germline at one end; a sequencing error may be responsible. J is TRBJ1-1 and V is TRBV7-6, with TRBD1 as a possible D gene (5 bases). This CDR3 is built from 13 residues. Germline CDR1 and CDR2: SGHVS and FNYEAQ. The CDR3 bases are TGTGCCAGCAGCTCCTTAAGGGGCACTGAAGTTTTCTTT. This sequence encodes CASSSLRGTEVFF.

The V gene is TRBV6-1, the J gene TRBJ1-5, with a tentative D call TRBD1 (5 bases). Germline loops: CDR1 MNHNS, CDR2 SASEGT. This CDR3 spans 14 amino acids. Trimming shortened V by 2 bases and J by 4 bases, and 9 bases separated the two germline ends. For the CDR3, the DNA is TGTGCCAGCAGTGAAAAAGGGGCAAATCAGCCCCAGCATTTT. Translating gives CASSEKGANQPQHF.

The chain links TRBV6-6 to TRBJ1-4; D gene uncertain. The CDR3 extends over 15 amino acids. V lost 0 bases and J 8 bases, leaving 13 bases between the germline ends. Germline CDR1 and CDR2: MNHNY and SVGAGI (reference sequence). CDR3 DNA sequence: TGTGCCAGCAGTTACTCAACGATTGCGGGGGAAAAACTGTTTTTT. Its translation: CASSYSTIAGEKLFF.

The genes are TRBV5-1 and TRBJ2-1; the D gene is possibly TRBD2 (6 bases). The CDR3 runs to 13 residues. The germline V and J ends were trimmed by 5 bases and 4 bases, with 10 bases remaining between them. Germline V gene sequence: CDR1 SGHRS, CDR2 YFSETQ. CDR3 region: CASSYREYNEQFF. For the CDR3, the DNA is TGCGCCAGCAGTTATCGGGAGTACAATGAGCAGTTCTTC.